The 9 T cell receptor beta chains below were found in one sample sequenced in a study of Tregs in tolerant kidney transplant recipients. Profiling relied on immunoSEQ multiplex PCR, and the TCRdb table lists in-frame clones only, not all of them. The specimen's table records about 30,000 clones. The starting material was CD8+ T cells from blood, obtained before the transplant. Receptors were obtained from a human donor who received a combined kidney and bone marrow transplant.

About this clone: Read sequence stops 3 residues before the CDR3 end, and the germline J gene provides the missing end. V gene TRBV4-2 combines with J gene TRBJ2-3; 7 nucleotides agree with TRBD2. Trimming took 4 bases from V and 2 from J; bases not matched to a gene: 12. Per the germline V gene, CDR1 is LGHNA and CDR2 is YNFKEQ. The CDR3 is 17 residues long. The CDR3 DNA, read in part, is TGTGCCAGCAGCCCTGCTGAACTAGCGCCACACACAGATACG. Translated, it gives CASSPAELAPHTDT. From start to end, the CDR3 is CASSPAELAPHTDTQYF.

As concerns this clone: The read comes to an end 3 residues before the CDR3 does, leaving the germline J gene to fill in the end. The chain couples TRBV19 to TRBJ1-2; 7 bases map to TRBD1. Germline-derived CDR1 and CDR2 are LNHDA and SQIVND (reference sequence). V shed 5 bases, J shed 7 bases, and the junction held 10 bases outside the gene matches. The CDR3 consists of 14 residues. Incomplete CDR3 DNA: TGTGCCAGTAGTCCGGGAAGAGGGGGCGGTGGC. It specifies CASSPGRGGGG. The full CDR3 sequence reads CASSPGRGGGGYTF.

A remark on this clone: The read is 3 residues too short to cover the CDR3 end, so that end is filled in from the germline J gene. V and J are TRBV23-1 and TRBJ2-2, with 10 bases identical to TRBD1. TRBV23-1 is designated an ORF whose function remains uncertain. Trimming at V came to 3 bases and at J to 5 bases, leaving 9 bases not matched to a gene. This CDR3 contains 17 residues. The part of the CDR3 DNA that was read is TGCGCCAGCAGTCATTACTCTTCGGACAGGGGGACCGGGGAG. Protein: CASSHYSSDRGTGE. The whole CDR3 region reads CASSHYSSDRGTGELFF.

Comment on this clone: The DNA ends 3 residues before the CDR3 does, and the rest of the CDR3 is filled in from the germline J gene. The V and J genes are TRBV20-1 and TRBJ2-1; tentatively, D is TRBD1 (5 bases). Germline loops: CDR1 DFQATT, CDR2 SNEGSKA (reference sequence). The CDR3 totals 13 residues. V was cut by 6 bases and J by 8 bases, with 17 bases left in between. Incomplete CDR3 DNA: TGCAGTGCCACAGAAGGGGCGCAAGATGAG. It specifies CSATEGAQDE. The full CDR3 protein reads CSATEGAQDEQFF.

Worth noting for this clone: Sequencing ends 3 residues short of the CDR3 end; the germline J gene provides the rest. The chain carries TRBV30 and TRBJ1-5; D might be TRBD1 (5 bases). V lost 0 bases, J lost 5 bases, and 8 bases lay in between. CDR3 length: 13 amino acids. Germline V gives CDR1 GTSNPN, CDR2 SVGIG (reference sequence). CDR3 DNA (partial): TGTGCCTGGAGTGTGGGGGGTTATCAGCCC. It translates to CAWSVGGYQP. The whole CDR3 reads CAWSVGGYQPQHF. The whole variable domain, filled in from reference TRBV30 and TRBJ1-5, reads SQTIHQWPATLVQPVGSPLSLECTVEGTSNPNLYWYRQAAGRGLQLLFYSVGIGQISSEVPQNLSASRPQDRQFILSSKKLLLSDSGFYLCAWSVGGYQPQHFGDGTRLSIL.

The DNA read from the CDR3 is TGTGCCAGCAGCTTAGCGCCAGGCGAGGAAGGCACAGATACG. It yields the protein CASSLAPGEEGTDT. From start to end, the CDR3 is CASSLAPGEEGTDTQYF. The chain links TRBV7-8 to TRBJ2-3; D gene unclear. The read ends 3 residues before the CDR3 terminus; that terminus is restored from the germline J gene. V lost 0 bases and J 1 base, leaving 14 bases between the germline ends. The germline gives CDR1 SGHVS, CDR2 FQNEAQ. This CDR3 spans 17 amino acids. The full variable domain, in which reference TRBV7-8 and TRBJ2-3 provide the parts outside the CDR3, is GAGVSQSPRYKVAKRGQDVALRCDPISGHVSLFWYQQALGQGPEFLTYFQNEAQLDKSGLPSDRFFAERPEGSVSTLKIQRTQQEDSAVYLCASSLAPGEEGTDTQYFGPGTRLTVL.

For this clone: The CDR3 end is not reached by the read, which stops 3 residues before it; the germline J gene fills it in. The chain combines TRBV5-1 with TRBJ2-7; 11 bases are shared with TRBD1. Trimming cost V 1 base and J 5 bases; bases outside gene matches: 5. The length of the CDR3 is 15 residues. Germline CDR1 is SGHRS and CDR2 is YFSETQ. Here the CDR3 reads CASSLRGQGAHEQYF. CDR3 DNA (partial): TGCGCCAGCAGCTTGCGCGGACAGGGGGCCCACGAG. The entire variable domain, with the rest obtained from reference TRBV5-1 and TRBJ2-7, is as follows: KAGVTQTPRYLIKTRGQQVTLSCSPISGHRSVSWYQQTPGQGLQFLFEYFSETQRNKGNFPGRFSGRQFSNSRSEMNVSTLELGDSALYLCASSLRGQGAHEQYFGPGTRLTVT.

As concerns this clone: The CDR3 goes on 3 residues after the read ends, and that part is filled in from the germline J gene. The genes are TRBV19 and TRBJ1-1; possibly TRBD1 for D (5 bases). CDR3 size: 13 residues. With 4 bases removed from V and 1 base from J, the gap between germline ends came to 7 bases. The germline V gene encodes CDR1 LNHDA and CDR2 SQIVND (reference sequence). Incomplete CDR3 DNA: TGTGCCAGTAGTACCACAGGGAACACTGAA. Translating it yields CASSTTGNTE. In full, the CDR3 reads CASSTTGNTEAFF.

Concerning this clone itself: The observed sequence ends 3 residues before the CDR3 terminus, with the missing tail filled in from the germline J gene. V usage is TRBV5-6 and J usage is TRBJ1-2; 7 bases map to TRBD1. V gave up 3 bases and J gave up 4 bases; unmatched junction bases: 6. The CDR3 consists of 14 residues. In germline, CDR1 is SGHDT, CDR2 YYEEEE. CDR3 region: CASSSRGLVYGYTF. Partial CDR3 DNA: TGTGCCAGCAGCTCAAGGGGGCTTGTCTATGGC.